The T cell receptor beta chain under discussion was sequenced for a study of shared clonotypes between healthy human individuals. In the study overall: Samples came from two female and a few male donors aged 18 to 49.

Study-wide findings and caveats: The study drew on few donors, limiting represented genetic and exposure-history diversity.

PCR replicates from unsorted PBMC used about 300 ng DNA, and this amount was 32,000 or so T cell genomes. The protocol was immunoSEQ multiplex PCR, while the TCRdb copy is restricted to in-frame clones and leaves out a portion. The data hold about 490,000 clones, with around 73% observed a single time. Notes on this clone: Its antigen is currently unknown.

The donors were adults (healthy and HIV-negative) with no recent acute infections or vaccinations. The sequence derives from a woman aged 40 to 50 in good health. Some clones in this sample may be carry-over from other donors' samples. The specimen sequenced was PBMCs.

CDR3 residues: CASSSEGSGSQGARNIQYF. The CDR3 DNA reads as TGTGCCAGCAGCTCCGAGGGGTCGGGCTCGCAGGGGGCAAGAAACATTCAGTACTTC. V gene TRBV5-5 combines with J gene TRBJ2-4, with 8 nucleotides matching TRBD1. Germline V lookup: CDR1 SGHKS, CDR2 YYEKEE (reference sequence). V gave up 3 bases and J gave up 6 bases; unmatched junction bases: 20. This CDR3 contains 19 residues. The full variable domain, rest sourced from reference TRBV5-5 and TRBJ2-4, is DAGVTQSPTHLIKTRGQQVTLRCSPISGHKSVSWYQQVLGQGPQFIFQYYEKEERGRGNFPDRFSARQFPNYSSELNVNALLLGDSALYLCASSSEGSGSQGARNIQYFGAGTRLSVL.